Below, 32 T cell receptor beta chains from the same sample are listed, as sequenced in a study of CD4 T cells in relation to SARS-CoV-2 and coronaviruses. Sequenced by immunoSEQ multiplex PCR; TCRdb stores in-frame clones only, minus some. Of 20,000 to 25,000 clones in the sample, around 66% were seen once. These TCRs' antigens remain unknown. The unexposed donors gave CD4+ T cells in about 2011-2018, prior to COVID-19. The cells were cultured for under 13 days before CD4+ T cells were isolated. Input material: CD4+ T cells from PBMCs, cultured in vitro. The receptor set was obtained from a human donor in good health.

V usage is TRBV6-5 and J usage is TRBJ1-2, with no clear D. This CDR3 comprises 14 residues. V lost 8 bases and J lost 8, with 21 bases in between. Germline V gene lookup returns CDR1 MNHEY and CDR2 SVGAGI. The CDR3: CASRIPMGVGGYTF. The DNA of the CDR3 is TGTGCCAGCCGTATACCAATGGGAGTTGGGGGCTACACCTTC.

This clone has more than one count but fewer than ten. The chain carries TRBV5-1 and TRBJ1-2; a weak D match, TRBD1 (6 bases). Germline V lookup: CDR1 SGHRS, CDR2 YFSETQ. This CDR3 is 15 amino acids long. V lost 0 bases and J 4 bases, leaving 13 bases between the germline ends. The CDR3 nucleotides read TGCGCCAGCAGCTTGGCACCAGGGGAGAGCTATGGCTACACCTTC. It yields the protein CASSLAPGESYGYTF.

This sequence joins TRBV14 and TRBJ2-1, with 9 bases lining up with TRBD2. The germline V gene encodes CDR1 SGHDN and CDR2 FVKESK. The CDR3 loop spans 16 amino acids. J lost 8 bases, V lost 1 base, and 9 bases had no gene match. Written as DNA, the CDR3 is TGTGCCAGCAGCCAAGTGGGGCGGGGGGGCCCCGATGAGCAGTTCTTC. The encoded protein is CASSQVGRGGPDEQFF.

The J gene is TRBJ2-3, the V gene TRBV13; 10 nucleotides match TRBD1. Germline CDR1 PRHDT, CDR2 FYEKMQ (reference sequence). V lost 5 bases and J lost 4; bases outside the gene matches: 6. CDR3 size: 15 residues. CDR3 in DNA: TGTGCCAGCAGCCGAGGACAGGGGGGAGCAGATACGCAGTATTTT. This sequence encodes CASSRGQGGADTQYF.

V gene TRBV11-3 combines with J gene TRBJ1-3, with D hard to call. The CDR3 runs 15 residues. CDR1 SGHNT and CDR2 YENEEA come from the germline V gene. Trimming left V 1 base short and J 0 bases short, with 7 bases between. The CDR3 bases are TGTGCCAGCAGCTTAGGGGCGAGCTCTGGAAACACCATATATTTT. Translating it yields CASSLGASSGNTIYF.

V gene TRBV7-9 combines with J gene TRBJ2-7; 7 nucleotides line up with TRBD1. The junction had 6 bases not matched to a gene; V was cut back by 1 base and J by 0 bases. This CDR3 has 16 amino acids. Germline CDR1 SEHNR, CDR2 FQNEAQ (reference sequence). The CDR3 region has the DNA TGTGCCAGCAGCTTAGTAGGGGGCTTAAGCTCCTACGAGCAGTACTTC. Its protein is CASSLVGGLSSYEQYF.

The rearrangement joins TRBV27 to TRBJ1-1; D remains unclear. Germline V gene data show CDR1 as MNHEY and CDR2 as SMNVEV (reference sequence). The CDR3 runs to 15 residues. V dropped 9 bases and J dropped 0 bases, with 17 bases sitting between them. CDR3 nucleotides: TGTGCCAGTTCCCGGGGAGGCACTCTGAACACTGAAGCTTTCTTT. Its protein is CASSRGGTLNTEAFF.

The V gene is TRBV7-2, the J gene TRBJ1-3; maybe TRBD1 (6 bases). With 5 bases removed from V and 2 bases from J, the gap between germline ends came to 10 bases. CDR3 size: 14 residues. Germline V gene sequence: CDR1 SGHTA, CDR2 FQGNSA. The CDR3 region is CASSRGHPGNTIYF. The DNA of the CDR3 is TGTGCCAGCAGCCGGGGACACCCTGGAAACACCATATATTTT.

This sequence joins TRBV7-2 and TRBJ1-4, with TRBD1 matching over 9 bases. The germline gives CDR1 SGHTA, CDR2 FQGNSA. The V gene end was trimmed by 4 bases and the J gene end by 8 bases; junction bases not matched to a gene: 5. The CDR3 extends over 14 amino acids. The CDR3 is CASSSQGAREKLFF. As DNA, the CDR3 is TGTGCCAGCAGCTCACAGGGGGCGCGGGAAAAACTGTTTTTT. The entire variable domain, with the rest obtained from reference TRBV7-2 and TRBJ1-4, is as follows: GAGVSQSPSNKVTEKGKDVELRCDPISGHTALYWYRQSLGQGLEFLIYFQGNSAPDKSGLPSDRFSAERTGGSVSTLTIQRTQQEDSAVYLCASSSQGAREKLFFGSGTQLSVL.

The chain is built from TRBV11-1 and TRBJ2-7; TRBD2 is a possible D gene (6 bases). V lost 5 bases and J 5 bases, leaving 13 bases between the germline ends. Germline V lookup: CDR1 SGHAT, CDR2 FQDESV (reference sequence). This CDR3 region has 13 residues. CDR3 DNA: TGTGCCAGCAGCGTTACTAGCTACAACGAGCAGTACTTC. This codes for CASSVTSYNEQYF.

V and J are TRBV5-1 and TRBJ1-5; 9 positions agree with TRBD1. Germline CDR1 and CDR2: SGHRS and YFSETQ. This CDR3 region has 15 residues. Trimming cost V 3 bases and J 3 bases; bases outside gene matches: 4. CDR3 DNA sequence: TGCGCCAGCAGCTGGACAGGGGCCCACAATCAGCCCCAGCATTTT. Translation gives CASSWTGAHNQPQHF.

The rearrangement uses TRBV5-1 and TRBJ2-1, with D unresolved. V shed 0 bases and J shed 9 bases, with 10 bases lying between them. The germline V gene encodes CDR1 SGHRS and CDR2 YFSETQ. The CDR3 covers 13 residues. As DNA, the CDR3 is TGCGCCAGCAGCTTGGCCCCCTCGAGTGAGCAGTTCTTC. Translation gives CASSLAPSSEQFF.

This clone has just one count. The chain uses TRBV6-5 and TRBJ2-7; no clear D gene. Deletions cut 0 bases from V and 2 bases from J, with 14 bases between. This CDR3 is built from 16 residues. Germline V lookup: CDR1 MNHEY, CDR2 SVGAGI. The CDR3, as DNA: TGTGCCAGCAGTTACTCTCAGCGCTCCCGCCCCTACGAGCAGTACTTC. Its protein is CASSYSQRSRPYEQYF.

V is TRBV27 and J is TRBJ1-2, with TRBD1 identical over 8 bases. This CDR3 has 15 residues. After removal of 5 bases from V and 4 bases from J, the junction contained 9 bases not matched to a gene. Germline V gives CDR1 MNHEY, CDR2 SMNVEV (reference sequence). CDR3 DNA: TGTGCCAGCAGTCCCGACCTCAGGGGGCTCTATGGCTACACCTTC. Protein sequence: CASSPDLRGLYGYTF.

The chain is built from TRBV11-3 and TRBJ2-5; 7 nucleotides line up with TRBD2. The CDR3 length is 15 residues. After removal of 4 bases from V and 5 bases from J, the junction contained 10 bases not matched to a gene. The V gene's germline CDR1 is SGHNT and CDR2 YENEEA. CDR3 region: CASSSFGREGETQYF. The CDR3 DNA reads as TGTGCCAGCAGCTCCTTCGGCAGGGAGGGGGAGACCCAGTACTTC.

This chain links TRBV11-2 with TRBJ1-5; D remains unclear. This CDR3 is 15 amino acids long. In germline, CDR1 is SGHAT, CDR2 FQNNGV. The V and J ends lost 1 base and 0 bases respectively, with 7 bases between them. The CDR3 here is CASSLGAVSNQPQHF. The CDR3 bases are TGTGCCAGCAGCTTAGGGGCAGTTAGCAATCAGCCCCAGCATTTT.

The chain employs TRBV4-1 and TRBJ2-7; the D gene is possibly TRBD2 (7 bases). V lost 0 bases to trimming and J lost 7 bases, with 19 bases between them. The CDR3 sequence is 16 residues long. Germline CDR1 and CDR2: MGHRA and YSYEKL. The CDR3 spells CASSQDLTGGAWEQYF. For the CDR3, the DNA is TGCGCCAGCAGCCAAGATTTAACGGGGGGCGCTTGGGAGCAGTACTTC.

The chain's CDR3 is CASSLGLVDEQYF. In DNA, the CDR3 is TGCGCCAGCAGCTTGGGCTTGGTCGACGAGCAGTACTTC. The chain carries TRBV5-1 and TRBJ2-7; D remains ambiguous. Between the trimmed V and J ends, which lost 0 bases and 5 bases, there was a span of 9 bases. Germline CDR1 is SGHRS and CDR2 is YFSETQ. The CDR3 sequence is 13 residues long.

CDR3 bases: TGTGCCAGCAGCTTAGGGGGCAGTTATTACAATGAGCAGTTCTTC. Translated: CASSLGGSYYNEQFF. V is TRBV7-2 and J is TRBJ2-1, with D possibly TRBD1 on 5 matching bases. From germline, CDR1 is SGHTA and CDR2 FQGNSA. The CDR3 has 15 residues. Trimming removed 1 base from V and 4 bases from J, with 11 bases in between.

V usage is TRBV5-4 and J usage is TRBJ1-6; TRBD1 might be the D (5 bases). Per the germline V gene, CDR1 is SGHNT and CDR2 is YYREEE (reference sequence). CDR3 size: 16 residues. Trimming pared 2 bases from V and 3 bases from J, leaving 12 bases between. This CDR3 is CASSLPHGGYNSPLHF. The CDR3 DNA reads TGTGCCAGCAGCTTACCCCACGGGGGCTATAATTCACCCCTCCACTTT. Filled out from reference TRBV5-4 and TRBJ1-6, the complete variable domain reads ETGVTQSPTHLIKTRGQQVTLRCSSQSGHNTVSWYQQALGQGPQFIFQYYREEENGRGNFPPRFSGLQFPNYSSELNVNALELDDSALYLCASSLPHGGYNSPLHFGNGTRLTVT.

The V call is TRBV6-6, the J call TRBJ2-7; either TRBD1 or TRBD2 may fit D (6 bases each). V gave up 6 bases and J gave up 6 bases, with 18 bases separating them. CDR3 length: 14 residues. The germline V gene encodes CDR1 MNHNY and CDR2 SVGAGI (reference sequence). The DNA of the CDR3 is TGTGCCAGCAGCTCCACGAGGGGGGTCGGCGAGCAGTACTTC. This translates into CASSSTRGVGEQYF.

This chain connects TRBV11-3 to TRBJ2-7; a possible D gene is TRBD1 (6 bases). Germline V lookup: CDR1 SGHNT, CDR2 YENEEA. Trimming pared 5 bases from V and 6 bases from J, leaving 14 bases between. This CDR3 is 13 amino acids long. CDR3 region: CASSTPGTREQYF. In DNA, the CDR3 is TGTGCCAGCAGCACACCCGGGACACGCGAGCAGTACTTC.

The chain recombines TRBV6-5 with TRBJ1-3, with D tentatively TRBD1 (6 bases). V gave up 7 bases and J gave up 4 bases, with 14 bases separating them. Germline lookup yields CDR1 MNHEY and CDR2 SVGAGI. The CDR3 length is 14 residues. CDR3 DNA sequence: TGTGCCAGCATGAGGTCAGGGGACGGAAACACCATATATTTT. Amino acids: CASMRSGDGNTIYF.

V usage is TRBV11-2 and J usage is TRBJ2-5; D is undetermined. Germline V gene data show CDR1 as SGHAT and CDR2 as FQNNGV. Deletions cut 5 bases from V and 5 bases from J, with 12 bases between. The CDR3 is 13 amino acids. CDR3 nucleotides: TGTGCCAGCAGCCTGACCTGGTTTGAGACCCAGTACTTC. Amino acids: CASSLTWFETQYF.

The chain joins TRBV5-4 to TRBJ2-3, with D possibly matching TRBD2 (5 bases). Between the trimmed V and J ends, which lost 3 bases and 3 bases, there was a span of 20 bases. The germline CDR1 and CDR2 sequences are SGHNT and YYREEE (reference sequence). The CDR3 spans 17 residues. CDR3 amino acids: CASSSSGVPRGTDTQYF. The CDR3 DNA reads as TGTGCCAGCAGCTCTTCCGGGGTCCCTCGAGGGACAGATACGCAGTATTTT.

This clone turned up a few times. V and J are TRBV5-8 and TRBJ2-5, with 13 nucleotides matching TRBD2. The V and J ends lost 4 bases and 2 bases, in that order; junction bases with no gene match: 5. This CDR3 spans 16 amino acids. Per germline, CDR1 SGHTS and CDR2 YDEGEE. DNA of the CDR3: TGTGCCAGCAGCCAACCGGGACTAGCGGGACAAGAGACCCAGTACTTC. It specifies CASSQPGLAGQETQYF.

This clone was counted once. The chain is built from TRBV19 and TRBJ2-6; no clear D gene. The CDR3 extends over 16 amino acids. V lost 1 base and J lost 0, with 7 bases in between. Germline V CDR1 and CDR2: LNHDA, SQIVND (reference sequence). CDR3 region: CASSIAVFSGANVLTF. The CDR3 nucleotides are TGTGCCAGTAGTATAGCGGTATTCTCTGGGGCCAACGTCCTGACTTTC.

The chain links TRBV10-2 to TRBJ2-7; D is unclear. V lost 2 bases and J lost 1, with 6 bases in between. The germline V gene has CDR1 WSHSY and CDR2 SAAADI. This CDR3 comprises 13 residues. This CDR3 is CASSEPISYEQYF. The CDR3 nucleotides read TGCGCCAGCAGTGAGCCCATTTCCTACGAGCAGTACTTC.

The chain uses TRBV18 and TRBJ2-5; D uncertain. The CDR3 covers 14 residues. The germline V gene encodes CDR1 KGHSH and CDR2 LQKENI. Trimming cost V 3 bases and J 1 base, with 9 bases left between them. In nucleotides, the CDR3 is TGTGCCAGCTCACCCCCGAGACCCCAAGAGACCCAGTACTTC. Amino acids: CASSPPRPQETQYF.

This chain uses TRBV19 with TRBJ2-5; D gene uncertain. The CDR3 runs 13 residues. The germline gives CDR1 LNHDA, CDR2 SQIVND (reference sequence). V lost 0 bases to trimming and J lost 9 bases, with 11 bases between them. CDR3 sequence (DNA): TGTGCCAGTAGTATAGATCGCGCCCGGGCCCAGTACTTC. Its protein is CASSIDRARAQYF.

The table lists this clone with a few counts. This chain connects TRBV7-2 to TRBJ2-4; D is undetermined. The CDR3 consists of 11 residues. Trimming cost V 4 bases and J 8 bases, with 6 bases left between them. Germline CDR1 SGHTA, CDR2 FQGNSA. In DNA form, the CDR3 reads TGTGCCAGCAGCTCTCGGGACATTCAGTACTTC. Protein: CASSSRDIQYF.

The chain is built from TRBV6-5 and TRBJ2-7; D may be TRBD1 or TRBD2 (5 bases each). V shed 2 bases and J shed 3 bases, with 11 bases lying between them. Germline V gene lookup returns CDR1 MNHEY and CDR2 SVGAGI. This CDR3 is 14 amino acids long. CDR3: CASSYMGRNYEQYF. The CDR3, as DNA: TGTGCCAGCAGTTACATGGGACGGAACTACGAGCAGTACTTC.